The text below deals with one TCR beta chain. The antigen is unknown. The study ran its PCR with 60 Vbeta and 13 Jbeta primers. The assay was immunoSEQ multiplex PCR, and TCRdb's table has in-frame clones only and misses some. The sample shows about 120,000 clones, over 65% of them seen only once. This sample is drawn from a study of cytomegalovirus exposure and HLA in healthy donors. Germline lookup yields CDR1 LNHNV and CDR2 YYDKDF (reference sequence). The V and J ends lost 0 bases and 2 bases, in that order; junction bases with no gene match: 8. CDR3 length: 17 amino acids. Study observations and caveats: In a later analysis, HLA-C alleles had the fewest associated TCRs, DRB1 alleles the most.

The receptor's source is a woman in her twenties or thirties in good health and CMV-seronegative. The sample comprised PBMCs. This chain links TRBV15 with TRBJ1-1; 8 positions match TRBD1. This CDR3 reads CATSRDSGDRSNTEAFF. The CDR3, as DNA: TGTGCCACCAGCAGAGATTCCGGGGACAGGTCAAACACTGAAGCTTTCTTT.